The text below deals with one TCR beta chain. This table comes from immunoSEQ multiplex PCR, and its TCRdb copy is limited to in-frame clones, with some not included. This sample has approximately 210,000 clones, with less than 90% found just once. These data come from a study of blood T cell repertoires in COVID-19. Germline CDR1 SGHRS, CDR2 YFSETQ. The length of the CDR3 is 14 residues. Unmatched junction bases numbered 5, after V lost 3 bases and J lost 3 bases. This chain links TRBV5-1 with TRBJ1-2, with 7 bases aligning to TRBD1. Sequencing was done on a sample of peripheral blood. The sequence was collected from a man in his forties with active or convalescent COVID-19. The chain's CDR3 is CASSSDGTDYGYTF. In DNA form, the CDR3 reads TGCGCCAGCAGCTCGGACGGGACAGACTATGGCTACACCTTC.